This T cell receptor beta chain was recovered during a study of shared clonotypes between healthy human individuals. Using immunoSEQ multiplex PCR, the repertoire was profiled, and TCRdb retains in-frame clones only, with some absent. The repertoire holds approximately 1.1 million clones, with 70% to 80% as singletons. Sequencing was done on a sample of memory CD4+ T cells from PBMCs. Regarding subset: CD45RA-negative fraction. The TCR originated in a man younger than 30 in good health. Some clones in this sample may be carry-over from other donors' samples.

CDR3 sequence: CASSPSTAGGELFF. The CDR3 DNA reads TGTGCCAGCAGCCCCTCTACAGCCGGCGGGGAGCTGTTTTTT. The chain combines TRBV11-2 with TRBJ2-2; D is undetermined. V dropped 5 bases and J dropped 7 bases, with 14 bases sitting between them. The CDR3 contains 14 residues. CDR1 and CDR2 from the germline V gene are SGHAT and FQNNGV.